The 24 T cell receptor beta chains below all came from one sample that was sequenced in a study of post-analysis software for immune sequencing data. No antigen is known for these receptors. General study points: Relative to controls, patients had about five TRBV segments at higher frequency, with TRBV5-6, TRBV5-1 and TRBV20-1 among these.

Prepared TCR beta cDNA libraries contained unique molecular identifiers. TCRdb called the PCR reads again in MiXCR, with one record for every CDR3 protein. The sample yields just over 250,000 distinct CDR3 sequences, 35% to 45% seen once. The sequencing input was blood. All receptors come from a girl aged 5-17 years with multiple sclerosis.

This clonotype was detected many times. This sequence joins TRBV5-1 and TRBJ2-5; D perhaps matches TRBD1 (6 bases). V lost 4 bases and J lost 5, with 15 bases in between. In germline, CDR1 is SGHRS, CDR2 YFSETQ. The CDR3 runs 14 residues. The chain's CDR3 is CASSPSTGLETQYF. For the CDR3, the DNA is TGCGCCAGCAGCCCCTCTACAGGGTTGGAGACCCAGTACTTC.

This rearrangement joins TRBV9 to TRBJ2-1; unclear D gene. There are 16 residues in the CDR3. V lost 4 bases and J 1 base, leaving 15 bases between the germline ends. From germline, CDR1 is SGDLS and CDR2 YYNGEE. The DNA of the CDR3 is TGTGCCAGCAGCCCCCCGATAAATCGGTCCTACAATGAGCAGTTCTTC. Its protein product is CASSPPINRSYNEQFF.

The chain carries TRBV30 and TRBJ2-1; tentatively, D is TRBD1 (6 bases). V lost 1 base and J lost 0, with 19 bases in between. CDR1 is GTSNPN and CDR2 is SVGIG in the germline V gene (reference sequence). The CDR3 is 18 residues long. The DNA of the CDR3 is TGTGCCTGGAGTGGGGGGCTCCTCTCAAAGTACTCCTACAATGAGCAGTTCTTC. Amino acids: CAWSGGLLSKYSYNEQFF.

CDR3 amino acids: CASRTSGREGEQFF. DNA for the CDR3: TGTGCCAGCAGGACTAGCGGGAGAGAAGGGGAGCAGTTCTTC. V and J are TRBV28 and TRBJ2-1, with TRBD2 identical over 12 bases. CDR3 length: 14 residues. The germline V gene encodes CDR1 MDHEN and CDR2 SYDVKM. Losses at the gene ends were 6 bases for V and 10 bases for J; bases not matched to a gene: 7.

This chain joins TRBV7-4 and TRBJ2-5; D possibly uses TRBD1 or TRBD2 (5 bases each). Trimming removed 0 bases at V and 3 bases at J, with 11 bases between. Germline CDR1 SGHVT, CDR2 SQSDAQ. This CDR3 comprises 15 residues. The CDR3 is CASSLADQGEETQYF. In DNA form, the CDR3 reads TGTGCCAGCAGCTTAGCCGACCAGGGAGAAGAGACCCAGTACTTC.

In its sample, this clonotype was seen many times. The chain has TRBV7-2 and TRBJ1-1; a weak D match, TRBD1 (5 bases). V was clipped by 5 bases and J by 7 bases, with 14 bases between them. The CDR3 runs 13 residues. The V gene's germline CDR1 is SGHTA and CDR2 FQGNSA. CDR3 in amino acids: CASSHPGRYEAFF. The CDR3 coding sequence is TGTGCCAGCAGCCACCCGGGACGGTATGAAGCTTTCTTT.

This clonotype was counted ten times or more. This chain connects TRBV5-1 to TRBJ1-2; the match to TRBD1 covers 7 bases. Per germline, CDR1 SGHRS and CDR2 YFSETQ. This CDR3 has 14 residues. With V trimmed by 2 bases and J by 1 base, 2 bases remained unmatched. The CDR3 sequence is CASSFGQVNYGYTF. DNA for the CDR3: TGCGCCAGCAGCTTTGGACAGGTTAACTATGGCTACACCTTC.

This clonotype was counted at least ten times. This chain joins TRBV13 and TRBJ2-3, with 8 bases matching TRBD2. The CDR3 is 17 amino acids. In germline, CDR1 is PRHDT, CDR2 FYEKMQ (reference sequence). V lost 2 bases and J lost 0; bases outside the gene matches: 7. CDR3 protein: CASSLRGLAPSTDTQYF. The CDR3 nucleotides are TGTGCCAGCAGCTTACGAGGACTAGCACCTAGCACAGATACGCAGTATTTT.

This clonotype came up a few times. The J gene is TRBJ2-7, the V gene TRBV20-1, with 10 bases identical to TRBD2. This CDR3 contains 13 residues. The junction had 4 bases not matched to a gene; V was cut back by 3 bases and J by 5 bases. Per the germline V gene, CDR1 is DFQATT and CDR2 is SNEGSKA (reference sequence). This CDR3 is CSASSSGGHEQYF. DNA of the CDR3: TGCAGTGCTAGCTCTAGCGGGGGCCACGAGCAGTACTTC.

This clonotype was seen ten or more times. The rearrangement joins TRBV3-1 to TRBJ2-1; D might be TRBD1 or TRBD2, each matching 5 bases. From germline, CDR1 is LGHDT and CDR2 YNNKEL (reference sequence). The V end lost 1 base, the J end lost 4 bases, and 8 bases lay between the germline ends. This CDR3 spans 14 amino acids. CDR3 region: CASSQGGFYNEQFF. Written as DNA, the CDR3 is TGTGCCAGCAGCCAAGGGGGGTTTTACAATGAGCAGTTCTTC.

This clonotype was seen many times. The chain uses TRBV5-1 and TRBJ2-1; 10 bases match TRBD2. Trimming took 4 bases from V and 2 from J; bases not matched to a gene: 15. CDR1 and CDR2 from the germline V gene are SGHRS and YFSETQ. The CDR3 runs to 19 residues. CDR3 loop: CASSGGLALSLVTYNEQFF. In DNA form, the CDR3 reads TGCGCCAGCAGCGGGGGACTAGCGCTCTCGCTTGTCACCTACAATGAGCAGTTCTTC.

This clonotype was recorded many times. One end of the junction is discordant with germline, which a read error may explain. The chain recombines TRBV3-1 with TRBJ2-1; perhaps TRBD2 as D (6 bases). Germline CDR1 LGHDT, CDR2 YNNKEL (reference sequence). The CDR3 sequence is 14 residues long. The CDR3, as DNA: TGTGCCAGCAACCAACGTGGGGGGAACAATGAGCAGTTCTTC. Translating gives CASNQRGGNNEQFF.

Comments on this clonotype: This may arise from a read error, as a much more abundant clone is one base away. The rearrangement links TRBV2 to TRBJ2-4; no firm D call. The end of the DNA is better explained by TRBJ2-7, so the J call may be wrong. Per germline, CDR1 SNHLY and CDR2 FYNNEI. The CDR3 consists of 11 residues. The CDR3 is CASSDSHEQYF. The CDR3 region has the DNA TGTGCCAGCAGTGACTCCCACGAGCAGTACTTC.

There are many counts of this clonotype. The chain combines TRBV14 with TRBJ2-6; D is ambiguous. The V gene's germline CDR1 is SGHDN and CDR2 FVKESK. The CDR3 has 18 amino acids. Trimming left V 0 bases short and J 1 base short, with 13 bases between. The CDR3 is CASSQEPRPISGANVLTF. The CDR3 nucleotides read TGTGCCAGCAGCCAAGAGCCCCGTCCCATTTCTGGGGCCAACGTCCTGACTTTC.

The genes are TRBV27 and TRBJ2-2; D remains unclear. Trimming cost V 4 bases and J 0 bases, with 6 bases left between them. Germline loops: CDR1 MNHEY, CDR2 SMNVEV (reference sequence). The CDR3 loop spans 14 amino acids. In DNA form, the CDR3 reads TGTGCCAGCAGTTCATACGCGAACACCGGGGAGCTGTTTTTT. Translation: CASSSYANTGELFF.

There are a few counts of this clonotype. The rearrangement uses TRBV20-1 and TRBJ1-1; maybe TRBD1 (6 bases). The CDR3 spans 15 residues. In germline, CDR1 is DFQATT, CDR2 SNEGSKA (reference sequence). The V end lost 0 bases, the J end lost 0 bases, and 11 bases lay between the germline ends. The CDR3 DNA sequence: TGCAGTGCTAGAGACGGACAGTACATGAACACTGAAGCTTTCTTT. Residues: CSARDGQYMNTEAFF.

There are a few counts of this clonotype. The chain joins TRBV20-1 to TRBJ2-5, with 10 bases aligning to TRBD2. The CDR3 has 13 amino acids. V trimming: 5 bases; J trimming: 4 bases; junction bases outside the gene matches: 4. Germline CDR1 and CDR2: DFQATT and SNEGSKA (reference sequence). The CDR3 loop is CSACTSGTETQYF. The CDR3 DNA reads TGCAGTGCTTGCACTAGCGGGACAGAGACCCAGTACTTC.

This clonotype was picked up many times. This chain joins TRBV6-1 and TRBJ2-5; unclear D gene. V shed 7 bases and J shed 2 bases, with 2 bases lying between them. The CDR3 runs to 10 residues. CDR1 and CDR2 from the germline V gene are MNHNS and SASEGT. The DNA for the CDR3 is TGTGCCAGCATGCAAGAGACCCAGTACTTC. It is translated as CASMQETQYF.

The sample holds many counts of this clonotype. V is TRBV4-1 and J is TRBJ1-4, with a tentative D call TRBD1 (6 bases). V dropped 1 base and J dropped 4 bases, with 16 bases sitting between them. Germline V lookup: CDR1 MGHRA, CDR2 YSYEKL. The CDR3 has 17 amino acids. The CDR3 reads CASSQGSGQSNNEKLFF. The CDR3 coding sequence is TGCGCCAGCAGCCAAGGTAGCGGACAGTCAAATAATGAAAAACTGTTTTTT.

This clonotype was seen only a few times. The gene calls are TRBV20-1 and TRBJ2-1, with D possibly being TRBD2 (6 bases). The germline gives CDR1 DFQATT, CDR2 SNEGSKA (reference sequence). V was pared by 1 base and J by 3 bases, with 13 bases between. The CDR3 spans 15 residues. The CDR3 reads CSARGRDRDYNEQFF. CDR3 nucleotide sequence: TGCAGTGCTAGAGGGAGGGACCGCGACTACAATGAGCAGTTCTTC.

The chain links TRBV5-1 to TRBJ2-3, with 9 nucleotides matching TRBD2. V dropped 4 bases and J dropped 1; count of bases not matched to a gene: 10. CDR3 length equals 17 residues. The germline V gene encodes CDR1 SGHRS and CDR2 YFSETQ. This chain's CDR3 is CASSPGSGGRGTDTQYF. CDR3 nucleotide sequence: TGCGCCAGCAGCCCGGGGTCCGGCGGGAGGGGCACAGATACGCAGTATTTT.

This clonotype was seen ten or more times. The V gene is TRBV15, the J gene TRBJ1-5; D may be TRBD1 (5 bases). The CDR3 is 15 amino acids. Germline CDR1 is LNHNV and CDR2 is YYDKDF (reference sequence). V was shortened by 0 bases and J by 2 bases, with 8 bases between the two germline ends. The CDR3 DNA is TGTGCCACCAGCAGAGAACAGGTCGGCAATCAGCCCCAGCATTTT. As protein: CATSREQVGNQPQHF.

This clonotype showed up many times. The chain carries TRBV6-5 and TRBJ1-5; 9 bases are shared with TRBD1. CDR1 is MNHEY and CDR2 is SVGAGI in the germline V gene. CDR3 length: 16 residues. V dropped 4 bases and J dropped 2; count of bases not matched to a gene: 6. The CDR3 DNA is TGTGCCAGCAGTTCGGGACAGGGCGGCGGCAATCAGCCCCAGCATTTT. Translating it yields CASSSGQGGGNQPQHF.

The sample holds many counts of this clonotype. In DNA, the CDR3 is TGTGCCAGCAGAGGTGGGGTTACGCAGTATTTT. Translated: CASRGGVTQYF. J is TRBJ2-3 and V is TRBV12-3 or TRBV12-4; D unclear. V gave up 6 bases and J gave up 8 bases, with 9 bases separating them. The CDR3 loop spans 11 amino acids.